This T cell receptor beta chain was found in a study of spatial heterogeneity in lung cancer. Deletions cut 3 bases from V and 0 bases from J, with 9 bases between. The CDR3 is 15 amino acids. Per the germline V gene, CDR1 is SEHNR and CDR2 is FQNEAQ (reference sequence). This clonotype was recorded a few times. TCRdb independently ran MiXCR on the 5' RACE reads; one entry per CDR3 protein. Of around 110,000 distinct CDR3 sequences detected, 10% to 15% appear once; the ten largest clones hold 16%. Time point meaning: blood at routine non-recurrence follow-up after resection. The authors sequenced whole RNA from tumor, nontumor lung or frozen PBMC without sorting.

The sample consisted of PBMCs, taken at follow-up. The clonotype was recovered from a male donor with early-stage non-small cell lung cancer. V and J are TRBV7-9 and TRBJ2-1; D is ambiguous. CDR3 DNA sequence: TGTGCCAGCAGCTTCACAGAGAGCTCCTACAATGAGCAGTTCTTC. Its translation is CASSFTESSYNEQFF. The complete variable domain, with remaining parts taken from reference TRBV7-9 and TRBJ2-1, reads DTGVSQNPRHKITKRGQNVTFRCDPISEHNRLYWYRQTLGQGPEFLTYFQNEAQLEKSRLLSDRFSAERPKGSFSTLEIQRTEQGDSAMYLCASSFTESSYNEQFFGPGTRLTVL.